The rows below give T cell receptor beta chains drawn from one sample of a study of blood T cells in healthy people across ages. Via MiXCR, TCRdb re-called the 5' RACE reads, giving one row per CDR3 protein. This table holds hundreds of thousands of distinct CDR3 sequences, roughly 64% found once. Sequenced material: blood. These receptors all stem from a man under 40 in good health. Each CDR3 is given with its conserved first and last residue.

v_call	j_call	cdr3_aa
TRBV19	TRBJ2-2	CASSIATGGRGELFF
TRBV12-3/TRBV12-4	TRBJ1-6	CASSLSGTGAPWANSPLHF
TRBV7-9	TRBJ1-6	CASSEKGQPNSPLHF
TRBV5-1	TRBJ1-1	CASSLTGQGFMNTEAFF
TRBV29-1	TRBJ2-7	CSVIIRDGYEQYF
TRBV24-1	TRBJ2-3	CATSDSAGVGGTDTQYF
TRBV6-6	TRBJ2-1	CASSYRASGGSNEQFF
TRBV15	TRBJ2-6	CATSRGTGANVLTF
TRBV14	TRBJ1-2	CASSQAGQGKHYGYTF
TRBV7-2	TRBJ1-1	CASSSQVADGAFF
TRBV3-1	TRBJ2-1	CASSPRLAGMDHNEQFF
TRBV10-3	TRBJ2-5	CAISGEVRGEETQYF
TRBV6-2/TRBV6-3	TRBJ2-7	CASREGGLLAQYF
TRBV6-2/TRBV6-3	TRBJ2-1	CTSSYRPGRQFF
TRBV7-9	TRBJ1-2	CASSSRDSPNYGYTF
TRBV9	TRBJ1-2	CASSGTQGFYGYTF
TRBV29-1	TRBJ1-2	CSVEEPHSGYTF
TRBV7-2	TRBJ2-5	CASSLDILAGGFQETQYF
TRBV6-1	TRBJ1-4	CASRTGQGEKLFF
TRBV5-1	TRBJ2-7	CASSPKLWTESSYEQYF
TRBV7-2	TRBJ2-5	CASSPILQETQYF